Shown below are 29 T cell receptor beta chains from a single sample sequenced in a study of beta chain features in type 1 diabetes. The study reverse transcribed the entire isolated RNA, so it sequenced expressed TCRB transcripts. Assay: immunoSEQ multiplex PCR; the TCRdb copy retains only in-frame clones and omits some. Of a few hundred thousand clones listed, approximately 13% were seen once; the top ten hold around 0.039%. Sequenced material: naive CD4+ T cells from blood. The receptors were sampled from a man aged 25 to 45 in good health.

This clone was detected a few times. The chain is built from TRBV7-2 and TRBJ1-4; perhaps TRBD1 as D (5 bases). This CDR3 spans 14 amino acids. Germline CDR1 reads SGHTA; CDR2 reads FQGNSA. With 4 bases removed from V and 7 bases from J, the gap between germline ends came to 13 bases. CDR3 DNA sequence: TGTGCCAGCAGCTCGCCGGGGGGGAGTGAAAAACTGTTTTTT. This gives the protein CASSSPGGSEKLFF.

The chain uses TRBV7-2 and TRBJ2-3; D possibly corresponds to TRBD2 (5 bases). V lost 5 bases, J lost 13 bases, and 19 bases lay in between. The germline V gene encodes CDR1 SGHTA and CDR2 FQGNSA. The CDR3 is 13 amino acids. The CDR3 region is CASSERGRRQEYF. In nucleotides, the CDR3 is TGTGCCAGCAGCGAGCGTGGGAGACGGCAGGAGTATTTT.

This chain links TRBV7-9 with TRBJ2-3; a possible D gene is TRBD2 (6 bases). Trimming stripped 2 bases from V and 2 bases from J, with 11 bases between. CDR3 length: 15 amino acids. CDR1 is SEHNR and CDR2 is FQNEAQ in the germline V gene (reference sequence). The CDR3 reads CASSLWASDTDTQYF. In DNA form, the CDR3 reads TGTGCCAGCAGCTTATGGGCTAGCGACACAGATACGCAGTATTTT.

The V call is TRBV30, the J call TRBJ2-4; D remains unclear. From germline, CDR1 is GTSNPN and CDR2 SVGIG (reference sequence). The CDR3 extends over 15 amino acids. V was pared by 3 bases and J by 0 bases, with 12 bases between. CDR3 loop: CAWSFRILAKNIQYF. CDR3 DNA: TGTGCCTGGAGCTTCCGTATTTTAGCCAAAAACATTCAGTACTTC.

This chain uses TRBV9 with TRBJ2-1; perhaps TRBD1 as D (6 bases). The CDR3 loop spans 15 amino acids. CDR1 and CDR2 (germline): SGDLS, YYNGEE. With 2 bases removed from V and 5 bases from J, the gap between germline ends came to 14 bases. The CDR3 spells CASSVVMTGHNEQFF. The CDR3 coding sequence is TGTGCCAGCAGCGTCGTGATGACAGGCCACAATGAGCAGTTCTTC. Filled out from reference TRBV9 and TRBJ2-1, the complete variable domain reads DSGVTQTPKHLITATGQRVTLRCSPRSGDLSVYWYQQSLDQGLQFLIQYYNGEERAKGNILERFSAQQFPDLHSELNLSSLELGDSALYFCASSVVMTGHNEQFFGPGTRLTVL.

The chain carries TRBV5-5 and TRBJ1-5, with a possible D match to TRBD1 (5 bases). V gave up 2 bases and J gave up 1 base, with 13 bases separating them. This CDR3 has 16 amino acids. The germline CDR1 and CDR2 sequences are SGHKS and YYEKEE (reference sequence). CDR3 nucleotide sequence: TGTGCCAGCAGCTTTGTAGCGGGGCCGAGCAATCAGCCCCAGCATTTT. Its translation is CASSFVAGPSNQPQHF.

The V and J genes are TRBV30 and TRBJ1-3; D not resolved. CDR3 length equals 12 residues. Germline CDR1 and CDR2: GTSNPN and SVGIG (reference sequence). V was clipped by 6 bases and J by 4 bases, with 10 bases between them. CDR3 region: CACLTLGNTIYF. Written as DNA, the CDR3 is TGTGCCTGTCTGACGCTGGGAAACACCATATATTTT.

V is TRBV11-2 and J is TRBJ1-2; TRBD1 aligns across 7 bases. The CDR3 extends over 12 amino acids. Germline values: CDR1 SGHAT, CDR2 FQNNGV. The junction had 9 bases not matched to a gene; V was cut back by 5 bases and J by 12 bases. This CDR3 reads CASSVGTAVDTF. The CDR3 bases are TGTGCCAGCAGCGTCGGGACAGCTGTGGACACCTTC.

This clone was found a few times. This sequence joins TRBV12-5 and TRBJ1-2, with unresolved D. CDR1 and CDR2 from the germline V gene are LGHNT and FRNRAP. Trimming took 5 bases from V and 4 from J, leaving 11 bases between them. There are 13 residues in the CDR3. CDR3 region: CASGPTAFYGYTF. The CDR3 DNA is TGTGCTAGTGGTCCTACTGCCTTCTATGGCTACACCTTC.

This clone was seen a few times. The chain employs TRBV4-3 and TRBJ1-2, with 8 bases fitting TRBD1. The CDR3 has 15 amino acids. Trimming at V came to 0 bases and at J to 7 bases, leaving 7 bases not matched to a gene. The germline CDR1 and CDR2 sequences are LGHNA and YSLEER. The CDR3 here is CASSQDWTGFGGYTF. The CDR3 DNA is TGCGCCAGCAGCCAAGATTGGACAGGGTTTGGTGGCTACACCTTC.

Only a few counts were recorded for this clone. In nucleotides, the CDR3 is TGTGCCAGCAGGCGATCCACCGGGGAGCTGTTTTTT. It yields the protein CASRRSTGELFF. This rearrangement joins TRBV28 to TRBJ2-2; D ambiguous. The CDR3 is 12 amino acids. Trimming cost V 6 bases and J 4 bases, with 6 bases left between them. Looked up from germline, CDR1 is MDHEN and CDR2 is SYDVKM.

This clone was found once. This chain joins TRBV7-2 and TRBJ2-3; D remains unclear. V lost 1 base to trimming and J lost 1 base, with 9 bases between them. CDR1 and CDR2 (germline): SGHTA, FQGNSA. This CDR3 has 15 residues. The CDR3 spells CASSLVRARTDTQYF. The CDR3 DNA follows: TGTGCCAGCAGCTTAGTTCGCGCCCGCACAGATACGCAGTATTTT.

CDR3 in DNA: TGCAGCGGGGACAGGGAGTTCTTC. Its translation: CSGDREFF. V gene TRBV29-1 combines with J gene TRBJ2-1; 9 bases align to TRBD1. The CDR3 spans 8 residues. V lost 7 bases to trimming and J lost 14 bases; unmatched junction nucleotides: 0. In germline, CDR1 is SQVTM, CDR2 ANQGSEA.

This clone was found a few times. This chain uses TRBV29-1 with TRBJ1-1; D gene ambiguous. The CDR3 runs to 11 residues. CDR1 SQVTM and CDR2 ANQGSEA come from the germline V gene. Trimming took 1 base from V and 5 from J, leaving 5 bases between them. CDR3: CSVEGPTEAFF. CDR3 nucleotides: TGCAGCGTTGAAGGCCCAACTGAAGCTTTCTTT.

The chain joins TRBV7-2 to TRBJ2-7; 10 bases are a match to TRBD1. Trimming took 5 bases from V and 5 from J; bases not matched to a gene: 6. Per germline, CDR1 SGHTA and CDR2 FQGNSA. The CDR3 runs to 14 residues. The CDR3 DNA is TGTGCCAGCAGCACCCGACAGGGGGCAAACGAGCAGTACGTC. This gives the protein CASSTRQGANEQYV.

This chain connects TRBV2 to TRBJ2-7, with 12 bases that match TRBD2. The length of the CDR3 is 15 residues. The junction had 5 bases not matched to a gene; V was cut back by 5 bases and J by 3 bases. Germline V gene data show CDR1 as SNHLY and CDR2 as FYNNEI. CDR3 loop: CASSRLAGEGYEQYV. The DNA for the CDR3 is TGTGCCAGCAGTCGACTAGCGGGAGAAGGCTACGAGCAGTACGTC.

V is TRBV18 and J is TRBJ2-7, with 9 bases identical to TRBD1. Germline-derived CDR1 and CDR2 are KGHSH and LQKENI. Germline trimming cut 5 bases from V and 1 base from J; bases unmatched to any gene: 3. The CDR3 is made up of 14 amino acids. The CDR3 reads CASSAGTGSYEQYF. In nucleotides, the CDR3 is TGTGCCAGCTCAGCCGGGACAGGGTCCTACGAGCAGTACTTC. The variable domain in full, completed from reference TRBV18 and TRBJ2-7, reads NAGVMQNPRHLVRRRGQEARLRCSPMKGHSHVYWYRQLPEEGLKFMVYLQKENIIDESGMPKERFSAEFPKEGPSILRIQQVVRGDSAAYFCASSAGTGSYEQYFGPGTRLTVT.

Comments on this clone: Other DNA sequences of this sample code for an identical CDR3. The V and J genes are TRBV30 and TRBJ1-2; D is possibly TRBD1 (6 bases). The CDR3 has 12 residues. Germline V lookup: CDR1 GTSNPN, CDR2 SVGIG (reference sequence). Trimming left V 4 bases short and J 2 bases short, with 8 bases between. In DNA form, the CDR3 reads TGTGCCTGGAATCAGGGGAACTATGGCTACACCTTC. The encoded protein is CAWNQGNYGYTF.

The chain uses TRBV29-1 and TRBJ2-2, with D unresolved. This CDR3 has 12 residues. Trimming pared 3 bases from V and 5 bases from J, leaving 7 bases between. Per germline, CDR1 SQVTM and CDR2 ANQGSEA. CDR3 residues: CSVDGLTGELFF. CDR3 coding DNA: TGCAGCGTTGACGGGTTGACCGGGGAGCTGTTTTTT.

The table lists this clone with a few counts. The chain uses TRBV7-2 and TRBJ2-7, with a possible D match to TRBD2 (5 bases). This CDR3 comprises 18 residues. Trimming pared 2 bases from V and 2 bases from J, leaving 22 bases between. CDR1 is SGHTA and CDR2 is FQGNSA in the germline V gene. The CDR3 nucleotides are TGTGCCAGCAGCTTATCTAGACCAGGACTCAAGACACCCTACGAGCAGTACTTC. This sequence encodes CASSLSRPGLKTPYEQYF. The full variable domain, in which reference TRBV7-2 and TRBJ2-7 provide the parts outside the CDR3, is GAGVSQSPSNKVTEKGKDVELRCDPISGHTALYWYRQSLGQGLEFLIYFQGNSAPDKSGLPSDRFSAERTGGSVSTLTIQRTQQEDSAVYLCASSLSRPGLKTPYEQYFGPGTRLTVT.

The gene calls are TRBV7-8 and TRBJ2-7, with 15 bases that match TRBD2. The CDR3 runs to 15 residues. Germline assignment: CDR1 SGHVS and CDR2 FQNEAQ. Trimming removed 2 bases from V and 6 bases from J; junction bases left unmatched: 2. The CDR3, as DNA: TGTGCCAGCAGCTTAAAGGGACTAGCGGGAGGCGAGCAGTACGTC. It is translated as CASSLKGLAGGEQYV.

This clone showed up just a few times. V is TRBV7-2 and J is TRBJ2-1; 8 positions match TRBD2. CDR3 size: 14 residues. After removal of 8 bases from V and 6 bases from J, the junction contained 9 bases not matched to a gene. CDR1 is SGHTA and CDR2 is FQGNSA in the germline V gene. The CDR3 protein is CASSPRGGANEQFF. Here the CDR3 DNA reads TGTGCCAGCTCCCCCCGGGGGGGGGCCAATGAGCAGTTCTTC.

This clone was seen a handful of times. The chain combines TRBV7-2 with TRBJ2-3; 9 nucleotides align to TRBD2. The germline V gene encodes CDR1 SGHTA and CDR2 FQGNSA. The V and J ends lost 3 bases and 2 bases, in that order; junction bases with no gene match: 9. This CDR3 spans 17 amino acids. For the CDR3, the DNA is TGTGCCAGCAGCTTTTTACTAGCGGGCGGAAACACAGATACGCAGTATTTT. Residues: CASSFLLAGGNTDTQYF.

The rearrangement links TRBV7-2 to TRBJ1-1; no reliable D call. Germline V lookup: CDR1 SGHTA, CDR2 FQGNSA. This CDR3 is 16 amino acids long. Between the trimmed V and J ends, which lost 4 bases and 0 bases, there was a span of 15 bases. CDR3 protein: CASSSGGAGLNTEAFF. The CDR3 nucleotides read TGTGCCAGCAGCTCGGGAGGAGCAGGACTGAACACTGAAGCTTTCTTT.

This clone appeared a few times. The rearrangement uses TRBV6-5 and TRBJ2-7; TRBD2 matches at 13 bases. V dropped 5 bases and J dropped 7; count of bases not matched to a gene: 5. From germline, CDR1 is MNHEY and CDR2 SVGAGI. The CDR3 has 14 residues. The CDR3: CASSTSGRAREQYV. The CDR3 bases are TGTGCCAGCAGTACTAGCGGGAGGGCACGAGAGCAGTACGTC.

On this clone: A much larger clone sits a single nucleotide away, making a read error possible. The chain recombines TRBV30 with TRBJ2-5; D unclear. Trimming shortened V by 7 bases and J by 5 bases, and 11 bases separated the two germline ends. CDR1 is GTSNPN, CDR2 SVGIG, per germline (reference sequence). The CDR3 is made up of 11 amino acids. The CDR3 DNA reads as TGTGCCTTCGCCCTGGGGGAGACCCAGTACTTC. This translates into CAFALGETQYF.

This chain links TRBV10-3 with TRBJ1-2; 7 nucleotides match TRBD1. V shed 6 bases and J 2 bases; nucleotides not matched to a gene: 9. In germline, CDR1 is ENHRY, CDR2 SYGVKD. This CDR3 is 15 amino acids long. CDR3 DNA sequence: TGTGCCATCAGGCCCGGAGGGACAGCCAACTATGGCTACACCTTC. Residues: CAIRPGGTANYGYTF.

The chain combines TRBV7-2 with TRBJ2-7, with D unresolved. Germline CDR1 and CDR2: SGHTA and FQGNSA. Trimming took off 5 bases at V and 2 bases at J, with 16 bases between the two ends. The CDR3 consists of 15 residues. The CDR3 spells CASSKDPLRTYEQYF. The DNA for the CDR3 is TGTGCCAGCAGCAAAGACCCTCTCCGCACCTACGAGCAGTACTTC.

This clone was seen only a few times. The chain has TRBV5-1 and TRBJ2-1; maybe TRBD2 (5 bases). V was shortened by 4 bases and J by 3 bases, with 14 bases between the two germline ends. The CDR3 is 15 amino acids. Germline-derived CDR1 and CDR2 are SGHRS and YFSETQ. Here the CDR3 reads CASSLYSEHYNEQFF. Written as DNA, the CDR3 is TGCGCCAGCAGCCTTTATAGCGAGCACTACAATGAGCAGTTCTTC.